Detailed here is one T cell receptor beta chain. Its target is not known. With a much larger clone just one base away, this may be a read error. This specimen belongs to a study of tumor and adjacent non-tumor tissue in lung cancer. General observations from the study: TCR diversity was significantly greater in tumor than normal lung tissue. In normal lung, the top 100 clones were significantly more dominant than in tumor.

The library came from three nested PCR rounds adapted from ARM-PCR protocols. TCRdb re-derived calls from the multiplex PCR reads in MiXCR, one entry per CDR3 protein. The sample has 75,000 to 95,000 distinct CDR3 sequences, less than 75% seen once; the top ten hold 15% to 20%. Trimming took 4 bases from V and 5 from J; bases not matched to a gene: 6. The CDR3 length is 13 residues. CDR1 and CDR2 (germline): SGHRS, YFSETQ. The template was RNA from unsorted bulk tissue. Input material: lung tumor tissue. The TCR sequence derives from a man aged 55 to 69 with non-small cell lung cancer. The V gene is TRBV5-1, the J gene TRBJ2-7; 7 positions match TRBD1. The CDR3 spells CASSQQGMDEQYF. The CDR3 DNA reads TGCGCCAGCAGCCAACAGGGGATGGACGAGCAGTACTTC. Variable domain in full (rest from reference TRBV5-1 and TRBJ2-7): KAGVTQTPRYLIKTRGQQVTLSCSPISGHRSVSWYQQTPGQGLQFLFEYFSETQRNKGNFPGRFSGRQFSNSRSEMNVSTLELGDSALYLCASSQQGMDEQYFGPGTRLTVT.